The following is a TCR beta chain sequence with its context. Its specificity is unknown. The data were obtained in a study of read filtering for tumor transcriptome and immune sequencing. As for the study in general: Mean patient age was approximately 66 years, range roughly 45 to 85; approximately 18 male, over twelve female. IR-seq gave about 3.5 to 10.27 million TCR reads per sample; RNA-seq gave about 80 to 1,400. Study outcomes and limitations: RNA-seq captured clonotypes less deeply and reliably than IR-seq. Dropping single-read clonotypes raised IR-seq and RNA-seq shared-clonotype correlation.

Molecular barcoded adaptors covering alpha/delta and beta/gamma chains were used on roughly 400 ng RNA. TCRdb re-analysed the reads in MiXCR, keeping a single row per CDR3 protein. The sample contains some 15,000 distinct CDR3 sequences, approximately 20% of which appear only once. The origin of this receptor is a donor at least 40 years old with multiple myeloma. The specimen sequenced was a population of CD138-negative cells sorted from bone marrow.

In DNA, the CDR3 is TGTGCCAGTAGCCTTGTACAGGCCTACGAGCAGTACTTC. This gives the protein CASSLVQAYEQYF. The V gene is TRBV19, the J gene TRBJ2-7; maybe TRBD1 (5 bases). Deletions cut 6 bases from V and 2 bases from J, with 11 bases between. CDR1 and CDR2 (germline): LNHDA, SQIVND (reference sequence). This CDR3 contains 13 residues.